Included here is one T cell receptor beta chain sequence, with context. What it recognizes is unknown. The sample is drawn from a study of shared clonotypes between healthy human individuals. The repertoire was sequenced with immunoSEQ multiplex PCR; TCRdb's copy has only in-frame clones and lacks some. The sample carries some 2,400,000 clones, approximately 96% recorded once. Regarding the study as a whole: Clonotype sharing levels among donors were expected to vary with sequencing depth. Naive CD4 clonotypes were shared across a handful of donors at around 5.4%.

This TCR came from a man between 18 and 35 years old in good health. Material for sequencing was naive CD4+ T cells sorted from blood. The sample's subset: CD45RA+ positively selected.

This CDR3 is CAHDSGANVLTF. The CDR3 nucleotides read TGTGCCCATGACTCTGGGGCCAACGTCCTGACTTTC. The V and J genes are TRBV30 and TRBJ2-6; no reliable D call. Germline CDR1 reads GTSNPN; CDR2 reads SVGIG (reference sequence). The ends were cut back, 8 bases at V and 0 bases at J, with 5 bases in the middle. This CDR3 is built from 12 residues.